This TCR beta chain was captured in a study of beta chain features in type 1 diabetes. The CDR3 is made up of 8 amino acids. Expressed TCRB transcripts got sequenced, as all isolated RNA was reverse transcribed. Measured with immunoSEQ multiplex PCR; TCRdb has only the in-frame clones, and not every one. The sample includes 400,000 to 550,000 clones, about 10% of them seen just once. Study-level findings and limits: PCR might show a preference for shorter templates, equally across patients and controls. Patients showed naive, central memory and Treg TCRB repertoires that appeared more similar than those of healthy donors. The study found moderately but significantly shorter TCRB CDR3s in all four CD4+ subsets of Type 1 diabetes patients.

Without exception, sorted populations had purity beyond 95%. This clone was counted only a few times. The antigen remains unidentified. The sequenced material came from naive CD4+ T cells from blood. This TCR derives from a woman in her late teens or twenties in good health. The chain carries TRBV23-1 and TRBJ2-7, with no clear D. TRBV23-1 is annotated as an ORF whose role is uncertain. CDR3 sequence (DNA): TGCTCCCAGCTCGAGCAGTACTTC. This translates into CSQLEQYF.